One and the same sample provided the 21 T cell receptor beta chains below, sequenced in a study of T cells in Graves' hyperthyroidism and ophthalmopathy. Amplification yielded TCR beta CDR3 regions, with RNA transcripts as the source. A set of HTBI primers served as the primers for a first-round RT-PCR of the TCR CDR3. TCRdb reprocessed the multiplex PCR reads with MiXCR, giving one entry per CDR3 protein. The sample has hundreds of thousands of distinct CDR3 sequences, roughly 14% seen once. Source material: blood. All receptors derive from a man aged 18 to 29 with Graves' ophthalmopathy.

This clonotype has a count of ten or more. V and J are TRBV11-2 and TRBJ2-5; TRBD1 aligns across 7 bases. V shed 8 bases and J 2 bases; nucleotides not matched to a gene: 8. This CDR3 spans 14 amino acids. In germline, CDR1 is SGHAT, CDR2 FQNNGV. The CDR3 loop reads CASRRRQGQETQYF. In DNA, the CDR3 is TGTGCCAGCCGTAGACGACAGGGACAAGAGACCCAGTACTTC.

This clonotype was recorded many times. The chain joins TRBV5-1 to TRBJ1-1; D remains ambiguous. The V gene's germline CDR1 is SGHRS and CDR2 YFSETQ. The CDR3 has 15 residues. The germline V and J ends were trimmed by 0 bases and 4 bases, with 13 bases remaining between them. The CDR3 bases are TGCGCCAGCAGCTTGGTCTTATCGTCATCCACTGAAGCTTTCTTT. Protein: CASSLVLSSSTEAFF.

This clonotype was picked up a small number of times. J is TRBJ1-2 and V is TRBV11-1; D is ambiguous. V was pared by 7 bases and J by 4 bases, with 19 bases between. This CDR3 is 15 amino acids long. Looked up from germline, CDR1 is SGHAT and CDR2 is FQDESV (reference sequence). The CDR3 protein is CASTRAPSESYGYTF. For the CDR3, the DNA is TGTGCCAGCACCCGGGCCCCCTCGGAGAGCTATGGCTACACCTTC.

In its sample, this clonotype was seen many times. This rearrangement joins TRBV6-2 or TRBV6-3 to TRBJ2-7; tentatively, D is TRBD1 (6 bases). Trimming left V 7 bases short and J 5 bases short, with 12 bases between. The CDR3 has 12 residues. CDR1 and CDR2 from the germline V gene are MNHEY and SVGEGT. CDR3 coding DNA: TGTGCCAGCACCCGGACAGTGAACGAGCAGTACTTC. Amino acids: CASTRTVNEQYF.

This clonotype was observed a handful of times. The gene calls are TRBV20-1 and TRBJ1-6; 7 bases align to TRBD1. CDR1 is DFQATT, CDR2 SNEGSKA, per germline (reference sequence). V shed 7 bases, J shed 9 bases, and the junction held 12 bases outside the gene matches. The CDR3 extends over 14 amino acids. CDR3 sequence: CSVPRGTAASPLHF. In DNA, the CDR3 is TGCAGTGTCCCCAGGGGGACAGCGGCTTCACCCCTCCACTTT.

The chain couples TRBV19 to TRBJ2-5; unclear D gene. V lost 6 bases, J lost 2 bases, and 10 bases lay in between. This CDR3 has 13 amino acids. Germline lookup yields CDR1 LNHDA and CDR2 SQIVND (reference sequence). The CDR3 DNA is TGTGCCAGTAGGGGCCAATCACAAGAGACCCAGTACTTC. It codes for CASRGQSQETQYF.

This clonotype appeared many times. The chain is built from TRBV11-3 and TRBJ2-7; TRBD1 matches at 10 bases. The CDR3 has 15 residues. Germline V lookup: CDR1 SGHNT, CDR2 YENEEA. Trimming removed 5 bases from V and 5 bases from J; junction bases left unmatched: 9. The DNA for the CDR3 is TGTGCCAGCAGCGCACAGGGACAGGGGTTCCACGAGCAGTACTTC. This sequence encodes CASSAQGQGFHEQYF.

This clonotype came up many times. The CDR3 protein is CASSLGLAGDNEQFF. CDR3 coding DNA: TGTGCCAGCAGCTTGGGACTAGCGGGAGACAATGAGCAGTTCTTC. The chain is built from TRBV11-3 and TRBJ2-1; TRBD2 aligns across 14 bases. Germline lookup yields CDR1 SGHNT and CDR2 YENEEA. This CDR3 comprises 15 residues. V was clipped by 3 bases and J by 5 bases; unmatched bases: 0.

There are many counts of this clonotype. The V gene is TRBV6-1, the J gene TRBJ1-1; possibly TRBD1 for D (5 bases). Trimming cost V 4 bases and J 5 bases, with 11 bases left between them. Germline V gene sequence: CDR1 MNHNS, CDR2 SASEGT. CDR3 size: 13 residues. CDR3 sequence: CASSVGGWTEAFF. CDR3 coding DNA: TGTGCCAGCAGTGTTGGGGGTTGGACTGAAGCTTTCTTT.

The CDR3 here is CASSEVGTPGTDTQYF. CDR3 nucleotides: TGTGCCAGCAGTGAAGTGGGGACACCGGGCACAGATACGCAGTATTTT. The rearrangement links TRBV6-1 to TRBJ2-3, with a tentative D call TRBD1 (6 bases). Deletions cut 1 base from V and 1 base from J, with 12 bases between. This CDR3 region has 16 residues. Looked up from germline, CDR1 is MNHNS and CDR2 is SASEGT.

This clonotype was seen many times. The J gene is TRBJ2-5, the V gene TRBV12-3 or TRBV12-4, with D perhaps TRBD1 or TRBD2 (5 bases each). Trimming took 3 bases from V and 2 from J, leaving 13 bases between them. The CDR3 contains 15 residues. CDR3 coding DNA: TGTGCCAGCAGTTTGGCAGGGAGTAGTCAAGAGACCCAGTACTTC. This codes for CASSLAGSSQETQYF.

The chain is built from TRBV5-6 and TRBJ2-4, with TRBD2 matching 10 bases. CDR1 and CDR2 from the germline V gene are SGHDT and YYEEEE. J gave up 6 bases and V 1 base, and 4 bases lay outside the gene matches. CDR3 length equals 15 residues. The CDR3 reads CASSLRLAGVNIQYF. Written as DNA, the CDR3 is TGTGCCAGCAGCTTGAGGCTAGCGGGGGTAAACATTCAGTACTTC.

This sequence joins TRBV20-1 and TRBJ1-1; the D gene is possibly TRBD1 (5 bases). Germline V lookup: CDR1 DFQATT, CDR2 SNEGSKA (reference sequence). The CDR3 has 15 residues. The germline V and J ends were trimmed by 1 base and 3 bases, with 15 bases remaining between them. The CDR3 loop reads CSARGVTAWDTEAFF. The CDR3, as DNA: TGCAGTGCTAGAGGGGTGACAGCGTGGGACACTGAAGCTTTCTTT.

V and J are TRBV30 and TRBJ2-7; D possibly corresponds to TRBD2 (5 bases). The CDR3 is made up of 14 amino acids. V was cut by 3 bases and J by 2 bases, with 14 bases left in between. Germline V gene sequence: CDR1 GTSNPN, CDR2 SVGIG (reference sequence). The CDR3 coding sequence is TGTGCCTGGAGAAAGGACTGGAGGACCTACGAGCAGTACTTC. Translation gives CAWRKDWRTYEQYF. Looking up the rest from reference TRBV30 and TRBJ2-7 gives the full variable domain: SQTIHQWPATLVQPVGSPLSLECTVEGTSNPNLYWYRQAAGRGLQLLFYSVGIGQISSEVPQNLSASRPQDRQFILSSKKLLLSDSGFYLCAWRKDWRTYEQYFGPGTRLTVT.

This clonotype was observed at least ten times. This chain connects TRBV3-1 to TRBJ2-5, with D possibly called TRBD1 or TRBD2 (6 bases each). With 0 bases removed from V and 5 bases from J, the gap between germline ends came to 16 bases. This CDR3 contains 16 residues. Per germline, CDR1 LGHDT and CDR2 YNNKEL (reference sequence). The chain's CDR3 is CASSQDLTGAWETQYF. The CDR3 DNA reads as TGTGCCAGCAGCCAAGATCTGACGGGGGCATGGGAGACCCAGTACTTC.

This clonotype was seen at least ten times. This sequence joins TRBV6-1 and TRBJ2-5, with 8 bases aligning to TRBD1. The ends lost 3 bases at V and 5 bases at J; junction bases unmatched: 8. CDR1 MNHNS and CDR2 SASEGT come from the germline V gene. The CDR3 is made up of 15 amino acids. The CDR3 DNA is TGTGCCAGCAGTGAGGCAGGGGGCAGATGGGAGACCCAGTACTTC. The encoded protein is CASSEAGGRWETQYF.

This clonotype was seen ten or more times. This rearrangement joins TRBV20-1 to TRBJ2-7; D may be TRBD2 (7 bases). Between the trimmed V and J ends, which lost 2 bases and 5 bases, there was a span of 13 bases. There are 13 residues in the CDR3. The germline gives CDR1 DFQATT, CDR2 SNEGSKA (reference sequence). DNA for the CDR3: TGCAGTGCTAGACCTCAGGGGAGGGACGAGCAGTACTTC. This gives the protein CSARPQGRDEQYF.

In its sample, this clonotype was seen many times. The rearrangement joins TRBV27 to TRBJ1-6; D is unresolved. The CDR3 spans 15 residues. V gave up 3 bases and J gave up 6 bases, with 12 bases separating them. Germline V gene lookup returns CDR1 MNHEY and CDR2 SMNVEV (reference sequence). CDR3 loop: CASSFEGGGNSPLHF. DNA for the CDR3: TGTGCCAGCAGTTTTGAGGGAGGAGGTAATTCACCCCTCCACTTT.

There are many counts of this clonotype. J is TRBJ2-3 and V is TRBV7-8; 13 bases are shared with TRBD2. Germline V gene data show CDR1 as SGHVS and CDR2 as FQNEAQ. This CDR3 is 16 amino acids long. The ends lost 5 bases at V and 2 bases at J; junction bases unmatched: 4. CDR3 nucleotide sequence: TGTGCCAGCAGCAGCGGGACTAGCGGGGACACAGATACGCAGTATTTT. This gives the protein CASSSGTSGDTDTQYF.

This clonotype was seen repeatedly, ten times or more. This rearrangement joins TRBV20-1 to TRBJ2-1; D is possibly TRBD2 (6 bases). The V and J ends lost 3 bases and 5 bases respectively, with 8 bases between them. The germline V gene has CDR1 DFQATT and CDR2 SNEGSKA (reference sequence). This CDR3 spans 12 amino acids. The CDR3 nucleotides are TGCAGTGCTAGTACGGGAGACAATGAGCAGTTCTTC. Translated: CSASTGDNEQFF.

At least ten counts were recorded for this clonotype. The gene calls are TRBV5-1 and TRBJ2-5; D is unclear. Germline V gives CDR1 SGHRS, CDR2 YFSETQ. Between the trimmed V and J ends, which lost 3 bases and 4 bases, there was a span of 16 bases. The CDR3 runs to 15 residues. The CDR3 DNA reads TGCGCCAGCAGCTCGTCCCATGGGGTCGGAGAGACCCAGTACTTC. This translates into CASSSSHGVGETQYF.